The rows below give T cell receptor beta chains drawn from one sample of a study of beta chain features in type 1 diabetes. Produced via immunoSEQ multiplex PCR; TCRdb's table is partial and in-frame only. The repertoire holds hundreds of thousands of clones, with roughly an eighth as singletons. The sequenced sample consisted of naive CD4+ T cells from blood. These receptors were taken from a man younger than 30 with type 1 diabetes. Each CDR3 is given with its conserved first and last residue. A D gene is named only where the DNA matches it firmly. Clone size is given for some rows only: seen once, a few or many times, or a class if the clone is expanded.

>TRBV10-3|.|many|TRBJ1-2
TGTGCCATCAGTGGCGACAGAATCTATGGCTACACCTTC
CAISGDRIYGYTF
>TRBV30|TRBD1|few|TRBJ1-1
TGTGCCTGGAGCGCTTTACAGACAGGGAAAGCTTTCTTT
CAWSALQTGKAFF
>TRBV6-5|.|.|TRBJ2-7
TGTGCCAGCAGTTACTCGGGCCAGTACGAGCAGTACTTC
CASSYSGQYEQYF
>TRBV7-6|.|.|TRBJ2-1
TGTGCCAGCAGCTCACAGGGTTTCTACAATGAGCAGTTCTTC
CASSSQGFYNEQFF
>TRBV29-1|.|few|TRBJ2-7
TGCAGCGTTGACAGGGGCACCGAGCAGTACTTC
CSVDRGTEQYF
>TRBV5-4|.|.|TRBJ2-7
TGTGCCAGCAGCCCGATGACAGGTTCTTCGTACGAGCAGTACTTC
CASSPMTGSSYEQYF
>TRBV30|.|.|TRBJ2-1
TGTGCCTGGAGTGCCCGGTCTGGAATTATCCACAATGAGCAGTTCTTC
CAWSARSGIIHNEQFF
>TRBV30|.|.|TRBJ1-2
TGTGCCTGGAGAGTTGTAGGGGCTTATGGCTACACCTTC
CAWRVVGAYGYTF
>TRBV11-3|.|.|TRBJ2-7
TGTGCCAGCAGCTTAGTGAGGGGCGAGCTGGAATACTTC
CASSLVRGELEYF
>TRBV2|.|.|TRBJ1-4
TGTGCCAGCAGTCTCGCGGGAGGGGGTAATGAAAAACTGTTTTTT
CASSLAGGGNEKLFF
>TRBV5-1|.|few|TRBJ2-7
TGCGCCAGCAGCTTCGGGCAGTACGAGCAGTACTTC
CASSFGQYEQYF
>TRBV12-5|.|.|TRBJ2-4
TGTGCTAGTCCCGAAGGAGGGGGCGCAGCCTTAGGCAAAAACATTCAGTACTTC
CASPEGGGAALGKNIQYF
>TRBV30|.|.|TRBJ1-3
TGTGCCTTCCAGGGGTTGGCTGGAAACACCATATATTTT
CAFQGLAGNTIYF
>TRBV2|.|.|TRBJ2-2
TGTGCCAGCAGCGCGGCTCCACGCGGGGAGCTGTTTTTT
CASSAAPRGELFF
>TRBV20-1|.|.|TRBJ2-7
TGCAGTGAACAAGGGGCGCTTGAGCAGTACTTC
CSEQGALEQYF
>TRBV6-5|.|.|TRBJ1-1
TGTGCCAGCTCACAGGGAACTGAAGCTTTCTTT
CASSQGTEAFF
>TRBV10-3|.|.|TRBJ1-5
TGTGCCATCAGTCCCGCAGATAGGGGGAGCGGGCCCCAGCATTTT
CAISPADRGSGPQHF
>TRBV19|TRBD1|few|TRBJ1-2
TGTGCCAGTATGGGACAGGGAGCTAACTATGGCTACACCTTC
CASMGQGANYGYTF
>TRBV27|.|few|TRBJ1-2
TGTGCCAGCAGTTTAAACGGGGGTGTGGGCTACACCTTC
CASSLNGGVGYTF
>TRBV27|.|few|TRBJ2-4
TGTGCCAGCAGTTTAAAAGAGGGTTTTCGTTCAAACATTCAGTACTTC
CASSLKEGFRSNIQYF
>TRBV30|.|few|TRBJ1-1
TGTGCCTGGATGAGATCTAAGTACACTGAAGCTTTCTTT
CAWMRSKYTEAFF
>TRBV29-1|TRBD2|.|TRBJ2-3
TGCAGCGCCAATCCTCGGCGGGGGGCGGAAGATACGCAGTATTTT
CSANPRRGAEDTQYF
>TRBV28|TRBD1|few|TRBJ2-7
TGTGCCAGCAGTCCCTCCGGGACAGCCAACTACGAGCAGTACTTC
CASSPSGTANYEQYF
>TRBV30|.|few|TRBJ2-5
TGTGCCTGGAGTGTACTTAGGGCGCAAGAGACCCAGTACTTC
CAWSVLRAQETQYF
>TRBV28|.|few|TRBJ1-2
TGTGCCAGCAGTTCCACGGGGGAGGCCTATGGCTACACCTTC
CASSSTGEAYGYTF
>TRBV5-1|.|.|TRBJ1-1
TGCGCCAGCAGCCTACGACAGGCTGTTGACACTGAAGCTTTCTTT
CASSLRQAVDTEAFF
>TRBV7-9|.|few|TRBJ1-1
TGTGCCAGCAGCCCCCAGGGGACGGACACTGAAGCTTTCTTT
CASSPQGTDTEAFF
>TRBV5-1|.|few|TRBJ1-4
TGCGCCAGCAGCGGAAGGACAGATCTTGCAACTAATGAAAAACTGTTTTTT
CASSGRTDLATNEKLFF
>TRBV5-1|TRBD2|few|TRBJ2-7
TGCGCCAGCAGCTTGGTGGCTAGCGGGGGCTACGAGCAGTACTTC
CASSLVASGGYEQYF
>TRBV25-1|.|few|TRBJ1-6
TGTGCCAGCAGTGATCCAGACAGGCCCAATTCACCCCTCCACTTT
CASSDPDRPNSPLHF
>TRBV6-4|TRBD2|.|TRBJ2-2
TGTGCCAGCAGTGAAGCGGGGTTCAACACCGGGGAGCTGTTTTTT
CASSEAGFNTGELFF
>TRBV2|.|.|TRBJ1-1
TGTGCCAGCAGTGAACAGGGTCTGAACACTGAAGCTTTCTTT
CASSEQGLNTEAFF
>TRBV7-2|.|few|TRBJ1-1
TGTGCCAGCAGCATATTTCAGGGGAACACTGAAGCTTTCTTT
CASSIFQGNTEAFF
>TRBV5-4|.|few|TRBJ2-7
TGTGCCAGCAGCTTGGACCCGAACTCCGAGCAGTACTTC
CASSLDPNSEQYF
>TRBV6-1|.|.|TRBJ1-5
TGTGCCAGCAGTGACGAATTTATCGGGCCCCAGCATTTT
CASSDEFIGPQHF
>TRBV12-5|.|few|TRBJ1-2
TGTGCTAGTGGTTTGGGGGACTATGGCTACACCTTC
CASGLGDYGYTF
>TRBV28|.|.|TRBJ2-7
TGTGCCAGCAGGGCCCGACAGATACCTTCCTACGAGCAGTACTTC
CASRARQIPSYEQYF
>TRBV19|.|.|TRBJ2-1
TGTGCCAGTAGTCCAGGGCCACACAATGAGCAGTTCTTC
CASSPGPHNEQFF
>TRBV6-1|TRBD1|few|TRBJ2-3
TGTGCCGGCACAGGGGATACAGATACGCAGTATTTT
CAGTGDTDTQYF
>TRBV2|TRBD1|few|TRBJ2-7
TGTGCCAGCAGTGCCATTGGGACAGAACCTTACGAGCAGTACTTC
CASSAIGTEPYEQYF
>TRBV18|TRBD1|.|TRBJ1-5
TGTGCCAGCTCACGCGGGACAGGGAGCCAGCCCCAGCATTTT
CASSRGTGSQPQHF